One and the same sample provided the 12 T cell receptor beta chains below, sequenced in a study of early T cells in non-severe SARS-CoV-2 infection. TCRdb recomputed calls from the 5' RACE reads with MiXCR, one row per CDR3 protein. The sample consists of 45,000 to 60,000 distinct CDR3 sequences, 8% to 13% of them appearing once. The sequenced sample was whole blood. These receptors were obtained from an adult who was a healthcare worker with PCR-confirmed SARS-CoV-2 infection or an uninfected control (not recorded which).

This clonotype was counted a few times. V usage is TRBV5-1 and J usage is TRBJ2-7, with no clear D. The CDR3 runs to 13 residues. V lost 4 bases and J lost 0, with 8 bases in between. Germline CDR1 and CDR2: SGHRS and YFSETQ. The chain's CDR3 is CASSPSGSYEQYF. CDR3 coding DNA: TGCGCCAGCAGCCCCTCGGGCTCCTACGAGCAGTACTTC.

This clonotype was counted ten times or more. The chain recombines TRBV6-5 with TRBJ2-1, with D perhaps matching TRBD1 or TRBD2 (5 bases each). Germline CDR1 and CDR2: MNHEY and SVGAGI. This CDR3 region has 13 residues. Trimming removed 6 bases at V and 10 bases at J, with 16 bases between. DNA of the CDR3: TGTGCCAGCAGCCGGGGACCCCTCCAGGAGCAGTTCTTC. Translated, it gives CASSRGPLQEQFF.

The V gene is TRBV2, the J gene TRBJ2-1; unclear D gene. The CDR3 runs to 13 residues. Germline V gives CDR1 SNHLY, CDR2 FYNNEI. With 6 bases removed from V and 9 bases from J, the gap between germline ends came to 15 bases. The CDR3 DNA reads as TGTGCCAGCAGCTTAGTTCTTATAGTTGAGCAGTTCTTC. Amino acids: CASSLVLIVEQFF. The full variable domain, completed using reference TRBV2 and TRBJ2-1, is EPEVTQTPSHQVTQMGQEVILRCVPISNHLYFYWYRQILGQKVEFLVSFYNNEISEKSEIFDDQFSVERPDGSNFTLKIRSTKLEDSAMYFCASSLVLIVEQFFGPGTRLTVL.

This clonotype has just a few counts. CDR3 protein: CASSRWGPQYF. The DNA for the CDR3 is TGTGCCAGCAGCCGCTGGGGGCCCCAGTACTTC. This chain links TRBV7-9 with TRBJ2-5, with TRBD1 as a possible D gene (6 bases). In germline, CDR1 is SEHNR, CDR2 FQNEAQ (reference sequence). Trimming took off 5 bases at V and 9 bases at J, with 10 bases between the two ends. The CDR3 is 11 residues long.

This clonotype was detected ten times or more. The chain is built from TRBV9 and TRBJ2-1, with 12 bases identical to TRBD2. J gave up 9 bases and V 4 bases, and 11 bases lay outside the gene matches. Germline V gene sequence: CDR1 SGDLS, CDR2 YYNGEE. This CDR3 is built from 16 residues. The CDR3 spells CASSFVLAGGLGEQFF. CDR3 nucleotide sequence: TGTGCCAGCAGCTTTGTCCTAGCGGGGGGGCTTGGTGAGCAGTTCTTC.

Only a few counts were recorded for this clonotype. V and J are TRBV5-1 and TRBJ1-1; TRBD1 might be the D (6 bases). CDR3 length: 14 amino acids. Trimming cost V 4 bases and J 3 bases, with 13 bases left between them. The germline V gene encodes CDR1 SGHRS and CDR2 YFSETQ. The CDR3 spells CASSKTQGYTEAFF. CDR3 in DNA: TGCGCCAGCAGCAAGACACAGGGATACACTGAAGCTTTCTTT.

This clonotype occurred many times. V usage is TRBV5-1 and J usage is TRBJ2-3, with D perhaps matching TRBD1 or TRBD2 (5 bases each). The CDR3 length is 15 residues. Germline CDR1 SGHRS, CDR2 YFSETQ. The ends were cut back, 2 bases at V and 2 bases at J, with 12 bases in the middle. DNA for the CDR3: TGCGCCAGCAGCTTCCGAGGGGCCAACACAGATACGCAGTATTTT. Protein product: CASSFRGANTDTQYF.

The V and J genes are TRBV10-3 and TRBJ2-3; D unclear. This CDR3 is built from 14 residues. V shed 3 bases and J shed 1 base, with 8 bases lying between them. Germline CDR1 reads ENHRY; CDR2 reads SYGVKD. CDR3 DNA sequence: TGTGCCATCAGTGACCCCAGGCGCACAGATACGCAGTATTTT. It is translated as CAISDPRRTDTQYF.

This clonotype occurred a few times. V gene TRBV5-6 combines with J gene TRBJ1-1, with D hard to call. Germline CDR1 is SGHDT and CDR2 is YYEEEE. Between the trimmed V and J ends, which lost 0 bases and 5 bases, there was a span of 8 bases. The CDR3 is 13 residues long. CDR3 region: CASSLVGRTEAFF. DNA for the CDR3: TGTGCCAGCAGCTTGGTCGGGAGGACTGAAGCTTTCTTT.

This clonotype was observed a handful of times. CDR3 protein: CAISEAGGPSEQFF. The CDR3 nucleotides read TGTGCCATCAGTGAGGCGGGGGGGCCCAGTGAGCAGTTCTTC. This chain uses TRBV10-3 with TRBJ2-1; 9 bases are a match to TRBD2. Per the germline V gene, CDR1 is ENHRY and CDR2 is SYGVKD. Trimming at V came to 2 bases and at J to 9 bases, leaving 5 bases not matched to a gene. This CDR3 region has 14 residues.

V is TRBV9 and J is TRBJ1-6, with unresolved D. The CDR3 totals 15 residues. Germline values: CDR1 SGDLS, CDR2 YYNGEE. V was cut by 0 bases and J by 6 bases, with 10 bases left in between. CDR3 DNA sequence: TGTGCCAGCAGCGTAGAACCGGGTACTAATTCACCCCTCCACTTT. It encodes CASSVEPGTNSPLHF.

The chain couples TRBV21-1 to TRBJ2-1; TRBD1, the table's D call, lacks a check against the DNA. TRBV21-1 is designated a pseudogene. The CDR3 extends over 19 amino acids. CDR3 in amino acids: CASSTRVGDRRKNYNEQFF. In DNA, the CDR3 is TGTGCCAGCAGCACCAGAGTGGGGGACAGGAGGAAAAATTACAATGAGCAGTTCTTC.